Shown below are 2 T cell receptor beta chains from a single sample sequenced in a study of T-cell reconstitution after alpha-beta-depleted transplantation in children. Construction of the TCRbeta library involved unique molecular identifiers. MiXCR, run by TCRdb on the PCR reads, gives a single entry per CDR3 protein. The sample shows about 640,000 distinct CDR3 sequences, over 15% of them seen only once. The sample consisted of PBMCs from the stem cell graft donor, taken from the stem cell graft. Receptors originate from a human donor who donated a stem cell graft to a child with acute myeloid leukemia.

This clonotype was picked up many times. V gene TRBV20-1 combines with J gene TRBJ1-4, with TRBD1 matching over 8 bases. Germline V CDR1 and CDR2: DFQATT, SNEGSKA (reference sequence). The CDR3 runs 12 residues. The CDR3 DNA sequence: TGCACCGCCAGGGGGCGAGGTGAAAAACTGTTTTTT. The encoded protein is CTARGRGEKLFF.

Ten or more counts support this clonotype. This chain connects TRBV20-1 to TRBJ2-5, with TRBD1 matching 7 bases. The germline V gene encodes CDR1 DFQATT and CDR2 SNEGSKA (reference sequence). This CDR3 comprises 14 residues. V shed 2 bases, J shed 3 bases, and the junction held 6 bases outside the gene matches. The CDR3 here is CSARPPQGKETQYF. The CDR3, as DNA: TGCAGTGCTAGACCCCCACAGGGGAAAGAGACCCAGTACTTC.